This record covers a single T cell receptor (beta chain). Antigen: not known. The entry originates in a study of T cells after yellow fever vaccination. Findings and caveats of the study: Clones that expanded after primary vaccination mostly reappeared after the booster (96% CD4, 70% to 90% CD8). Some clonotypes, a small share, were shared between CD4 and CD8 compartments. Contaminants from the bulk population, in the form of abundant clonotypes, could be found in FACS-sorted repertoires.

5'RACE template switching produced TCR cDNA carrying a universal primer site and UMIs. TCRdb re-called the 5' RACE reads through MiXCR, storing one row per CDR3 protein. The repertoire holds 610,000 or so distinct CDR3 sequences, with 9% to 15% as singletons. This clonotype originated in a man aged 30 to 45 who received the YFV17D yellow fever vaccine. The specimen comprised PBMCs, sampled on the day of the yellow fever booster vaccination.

Here the CDR3 DNA reads TGCGCCAGCAGTCCATCCGAGTACCAAGAGACCCAGTACTTC. Protein sequence: CASSPSEYQETQYF. The chain couples TRBV23-1 to TRBJ2-5; unclear D gene. TRBV23-1 is sorted into the ORF group, with uncertain function. The V and J ends lost 4 bases and 0 bases respectively, with 9 bases between them. The CDR3 length is 14 residues.